These 27 T cell receptor beta chains were sequenced from one sample in a study of beta chain features in type 1 diabetes. The sequenced template was cDNA made from the entire isolated RNA. Sequencing used immunoSEQ multiplex PCR; TCRdb keeps in-frame clones, though not all of them. The table has fewer than 250,000 clones, 68% seen once. Sequencing was done on a sample of naive CD4+ T cells from blood. The receptors shown here come from a man aged 25 to 40 in good health.

This chain connects TRBV30 to TRBJ1-2; the D gene is possibly TRBD1 (5 bases). Trimming cost V 2 bases and J 3 bases, with 10 bases left between them. The CDR3 sequence is 13 residues long. Germline CDR1 is GTSNPN and CDR2 is SVGIG (reference sequence). The CDR3 here is CAWSPGWDYGYTF. The CDR3 DNA reads TGTGCCTGGAGTCCAGGGTGGGACTATGGCTACACCTTC.

This clone has just a few counts. The chain has TRBV30 and TRBJ2-2, with a tentative D call TRBD2 (5 bases). Germline loops: CDR1 GTSNPN, CDR2 SVGIG (reference sequence). CDR3 length: 13 residues. V was cut by 3 bases and J by 4 bases, with 9 bases left in between. The DNA for the CDR3 is TGTGCCTGGAGGTCGGGAATCACCGGGGAGCTGTTTTTT. Translating gives CAWRSGITGELFF.

In this sample, this clone turned up a few times. The rearrangement joins TRBV10-3 to TRBJ2-7; possible D gene TRBD1, 6 bases. CDR1 is ENHRY, CDR2 SYGVKD, per germline. Deletions cut 10 bases from V and 6 bases from J, with 19 bases between. The CDR3 has 13 amino acids. CDR3 loop: CATYPGHSAEQYF. The CDR3 region has the DNA TGTGCCACCTATCCGGGACACTCAGCCGAGCAGTACTTC.

V gene TRBV7-2 combines with J gene TRBJ2-5; D call uncertain. Trimming took off 4 bases at V and 7 bases at J, with 16 bases between the two ends. Germline CDR1 SGHTA, CDR2 FQGNSA. The length of the CDR3 is 14 residues. CDR3 sequence: CASSSRKNPGTQYF. In DNA, the CDR3 is TGTGCCAGCAGCTCGCGAAAGAACCCGGGGACCCAGTACTTC.

The V gene is TRBV6-5, the J gene TRBJ2-5, with 8 bases that match TRBD2. Per the germline V gene, CDR1 is MNHEY and CDR2 is SVGAGI. The CDR3 sequence is 12 residues long. V lost 10 bases, J lost 5 bases, and 6 bases stayed unmatched. As DNA, the CDR3 is TGTGCCACCGGGAGGGATTTGGAGACCCAGTACTTC. Amino acids: CATGRDLETQYF.

This rearrangement joins TRBV6-5 to TRBJ2-3, with unresolved D. The CDR3 totals 11 residues. V lost 8 bases and J 6 bases, leaving 9 bases between the germline ends. Per germline, CDR1 MNHEY and CDR2 SVGAGI. CDR3 sequence: CASQLSDTQYF. DNA for the CDR3: TGTGCCAGCCAGTTATCGGATACGCAGTATTTT.

The V and J genes are TRBV19 and TRBJ1-5; 8 nucleotides agree with TRBD1. Germline values: CDR1 LNHDA, CDR2 SQIVND (reference sequence). The CDR3 covers 14 residues. V lost 5 bases to trimming and J lost 10 bases; unmatched junction nucleotides: 10. The CDR3 DNA follows: TGTGCCAGTAGTTCCGGACAGGGTCGAGGTCCCCAGCATTTT. It translates to CASSSGQGRGPQHF.

This clone was picked up a small number of times. This sequence joins TRBV6-5 and TRBJ2-7, with TRBD2 identical over 11 bases. The CDR3 totals 16 residues. J gave up 2 bases and V 3 bases, and 6 bases lay outside the gene matches. CDR1 is MNHEY and CDR2 is SVGAGI in the germline V gene. The CDR3 coding sequence is TGTGCCAGCAGTTATACCGGGACTAGCGGCACCTACGAGCAGTACTTC. Translation gives CASSYTGTSGTYEQYF.

This clone was seen once. V gene TRBV29-1 combines with J gene TRBJ2-2, with D hard to call. This CDR3 spans 13 amino acids. V lost 3 bases, J lost 1 base, and 6 bases lay in between. CDR1 and CDR2 from the germline V gene are SQVTM and ANQGSEA. The CDR3 spells CSVEGRNTGELFF. DNA of the CDR3: TGCAGCGTTGAGGGCAGGAACACCGGGGAGCTGTTTTTT.

The chain has TRBV19 and TRBJ2-5; D not certain. Trimming took off 2 bases at V and 2 bases at J, with 6 bases between the two ends. The CDR3 sequence is 13 residues long. CDR1 is LNHDA and CDR2 is SQIVND in the germline V gene (reference sequence). This CDR3 reads CASSIQRQETQYF. The DNA for the CDR3 is TGTGCCAGTAGTATACAGAGACAAGAGACCCAGTACTTC.

V usage is TRBV28 and J usage is TRBJ2-1; 16 bases are shared with TRBD2. V dropped 4 bases and J dropped 7; count of bases not matched to a gene: 7. Per germline, CDR1 MDHEN and CDR2 SYDVKM. The CDR3 is 17 amino acids. CDR3 nucleotides: TGTGCCAGCAGTTCAGGGACTAGCGGGAGGGCCGGGAATGAGCAGTTCTTC. Translating gives CASSSGTSGRAGNEQFF.

V gene TRBV5-1 combines with J gene TRBJ2-2, with 9 bases fitting TRBD2. The length of the CDR3 is 15 residues. Germline loops: CDR1 SGHRS, CDR2 YFSETQ. J was trimmed by 1 base and V by 7 bases; bases with no gene match: 5. CDR3 bases: TGCGCCAGCGGGGTGACTAGCGGGAACACCGGGGAGCTGTTTTTT. It translates to CASGVTSGNTGELFF.

The rearrangement uses TRBV30 and TRBJ2-7; TRBD1 matches at 7 bases. The V gene end was trimmed by 2 bases and the J gene end by 0 bases; junction bases not matched to a gene: 7. CDR3 length equals 15 residues. Germline values: CDR1 GTSNPN, CDR2 SVGIG (reference sequence). DNA for the CDR3: TGTGCCTGGAGTTATCCGGGACAGTCCTCCTACGAGCAGTACTTC. This translates into CAWSYPGQSSYEQYF.

This chain uses TRBV4-2 with TRBJ2-1, with D unclear. The germline V gene has CDR1 LGHNA and CDR2 YNFKEQ. The CDR3 runs to 15 residues. Trimming took 0 bases from V and 3 from J, leaving 9 bases between them. CDR3 amino acids: CASSQDVGDYNEQFF. In DNA form, the CDR3 reads TGTGCCAGCAGCCAAGATGTCGGAGACTACAATGAGCAGTTCTTC.

This rearrangement joins TRBV25-1 to TRBJ2-7; 9 bases are a match to TRBD1. Germline V gives CDR1 MGHDK, CDR2 SYGVNS. Losses at the gene ends were 0 bases for V and 1 base for J; bases not matched to a gene: 1. This CDR3 contains 15 residues. The CDR3 loop reads CASSEYGQGSYEQYF. The CDR3 coding sequence is TGTGCCAGCAGTGAATACGGACAGGGGTCCTACGAGCAGTACTTC.

The count of this clone is one. The chain recombines TRBV4-1 with TRBJ2-5; D might be TRBD2 (5 bases). Germline lookup yields CDR1 MGHRA and CDR2 YSYEKL. V lost 3 bases, J lost 4 bases, and 21 bases lay in between. The CDR3 runs to 17 residues. The CDR3 DNA sequence: TGCGCCAGCAGCCAGGGCGACTACCTCTCGAGAGGAGAGACCCAGTACTTC. Encoded protein: CASSQGDYLSRGETQYF.

The CDR3 DNA is TGTGCCAGCAGCACAGGGGAATGGGAGACCCAGTACTTC. It is translated as CASSTGEWETQYF. The rearrangement uses TRBV7-7 and TRBJ2-5; 7 bases match TRBD1. The CDR3 contains 13 residues. CDR1 SSHAT and CDR2 FNYEAQ come from the germline V gene (reference sequence). J lost 5 bases, V lost 5 bases, and 5 bases had no gene match.

For the CDR3, the DNA is TGTGCCAGCAGCTGGACTAGCGGGAGCGCAGAGACCCAGTACTTC. The encoded protein is CASSWTSGSAETQYF. The chain joins TRBV7-2 to TRBJ2-5, with 13 bases identical to TRBD2. The length of the CDR3 is 15 residues. In germline, CDR1 is SGHTA, CDR2 FQGNSA. After removal of 4 bases from V and 4 bases from J, the junction contained 3 bases not matched to a gene.

This chain uses TRBV29-1 with TRBJ2-1; D gene ambiguous. The CDR3 is made up of 13 amino acids. Between the trimmed V and J ends, which lost 3 bases and 0 bases, there was a span of 6 bases. Per germline, CDR1 SQVTM and CDR2 ANQGSEA. The CDR3 reads CSVDTPSYNEQFF. CDR3 DNA: TGCAGCGTTGACACCCCCTCCTACAATGAGCAGTTCTTC.

J is TRBJ2-1 and V is TRBV20-1; D gene unclear. The germline CDR1 and CDR2 sequences are DFQATT and SNEGSKA (reference sequence). The CDR3 has 11 residues. Trimming took 0 bases from V and 8 from J, leaving 5 bases between them. In nucleotides, the CDR3 is TGCAGTGCTAGAGATCTCCATGAGCAGTTCTTC. Translated, it gives CSARDLHEQFF.

This clone was counted only a few times. The genes are TRBV20-1 and TRBJ1-2; D gene uncertain. From germline, CDR1 is DFQATT and CDR2 SNEGSKA (reference sequence). The CDR3 has 10 residues. V was shortened by 7 bases and J by 7 bases, with 10 bases between the two germline ends. The CDR3 sequence is CSVYRGGYTF. CDR3 nucleotide sequence: TGCAGTGTATACCGGGGTGGCTACACCTTC.

The genes are TRBV7-2 and TRBJ1-5, with 7 bases that match TRBD1. The V gene end was trimmed by 1 base and the J gene end by 2 bases; junction bases not matched to a gene: 2. This CDR3 has 15 amino acids. CDR1 and CDR2 from the germline V gene are SGHTA and FQGNSA. The chain's CDR3 is CASSLEGAGNQPQHF. The CDR3 DNA is TGTGCCAGCAGCTTAGAGGGGGCGGGCAATCAGCCCCAGCATTTT.

V and J are TRBV29-1 and TRBJ2-3; 7 bases are shared with TRBD2. The CDR3 covers 15 residues. Unmatched junction bases numbered 12, after V lost 7 bases and J lost 2 bases. Per the germline V gene, CDR1 is SQVTM and CDR2 is ANQGSEA. CDR3 amino acids: CSAGGGSGYTDTQYF. The CDR3 coding sequence is TGCAGCGCGGGGGGTGGTAGCGGATACACAGATACGCAGTATTTT.

The genes are TRBV12-5 and TRBJ2-1; 7 bases are shared with TRBD1. V shed 4 bases, J shed 0 bases, and the junction held 0 bases outside the gene matches. Germline V gives CDR1 LGHNT, CDR2 FRNRAP. This CDR3 contains 14 residues. The CDR3: CASGSGGSYNEQFF. CDR3 in DNA: TGTGCTAGTGGTTCAGGGGGCTCCTACAATGAGCAGTTCTTC.

This chain uses TRBV7-2 with TRBJ2-2, with D possibly matching TRBD2 (6 bases). In germline, CDR1 is SGHTA, CDR2 FQGNSA. There are 16 residues in the CDR3. Trimming stripped 3 bases from V and 6 bases from J, with 17 bases between. CDR3 in DNA: TGTGCCAGCAGCTTCCTCGGGGGACCGATGGCCGGGGAGCTGTTTTTT. Its translation: CASSFLGGPMAGELFF.

This clone was counted a few times. CDR3 in DNA: TGTGCCAGCAGCAGGGGTCCCCCAGGGAGTGAGCAGTTCTTC. Its protein product is CASSRGPPGSEQFF. The chain links TRBV7-9 to TRBJ2-1; D assignment may be TRBD1 or TRBD2 (5 bases each). Germline loops: CDR1 SEHNR, CDR2 FQNEAQ (reference sequence). The CDR3 sequence is 14 residues long. Trimming cost V 5 bases and J 9 bases, with 17 bases left between them.

The chain combines TRBV29-1 with TRBJ1-1; a possible D gene is TRBD1 (5 bases). The CDR3 covers 13 residues. Trimming cost V 7 bases and J 5 bases, with 17 bases left between them. The germline CDR1 and CDR2 sequences are SQVTM and ANQGSEA. The CDR3: CSGGDRPLTEAFF. The CDR3 DNA reads TGCAGCGGCGGAGACAGACCCCTTACTGAAGCTTTCTTT.